This entry concerns a single T cell receptor (beta chain). In the authors' methods: By means of reference gene primer amplification, nucleated cell counts were estimated. The table came from immunoSEQ multiplex PCR; TCRdb's copy has only in-frame clones and leaves some out. Clone size and the V and J calls come from that table; the DNA yielded D and trimming. The sample shows about 150,000 clones, around nine tenths of them seen only once. These data are taken from a study of blood T cell repertoires in COVID-19. Background on the study: From T cells, B-cell-depleted T cells, or PBMCs came the material, which was cDNA or gDNA.

V lost 0 bases to trimming and J lost 2 bases; unmatched junction nucleotides: 3. This CDR3 is 15 amino acids long. Per the germline V gene, CDR1 is MNHEY and CDR2 is SVGEGT. The TCR comes from a human donor in a cohort sampled during active COVID-19. This sequence joins TRBV6-2 or TRBV6-3 and TRBJ2-7; 8 bases map to TRBD2. Sequenced material: peripheral blood. The CDR3 DNA sequence: TGTGCCAGCAGTTACTCACCAGCGGGAGCCTACGAGCAGTACTTC. Protein: CASSYSPAGAYEQYF.